This T cell receptor beta chain comes out of a study of HIV-infected patients and healthy controls. TCRdb ran MiXCR on the 5' RACE reads and lists one entry per CDR3 protein. The sample has about 67,000 distinct CDR3 sequences; less than 20% are singletons. This CDR3 is built from 14 residues. Trimming cost V 6 bases and J 3 bases; bases outside gene matches: 7. CDR1 is SQVTM, CDR2 ANQGSEA, per germline. The chain uses TRBV29-1 and TRBJ1-4; TRBD1 matches 7 bases. This clonotype was sampled from a human donor in good health. The material sequenced was CD4+ T cells from blood. This CDR3 reads CSVLTGVANEKLFF. In DNA, the CDR3 is TGCAGCGTCCTTACAGGGGTGGCTAATGAAAAACTGTTTTTT.